Following are 14 T cell receptor beta chains from one sample sequenced in a study of regulatory T cells in long-lasting Graves disease. CDR3-region Arm-PCR and iRepertoire HTBI primers produced the TCR beta libraries. TCRdb used MiXCR to reprocess the multiplex PCR reads, holding one entry per CDR3 protein. This table has roughly 400,000 distinct CDR3 sequences, under 25% appearing once. Indicated time point: persistent/refractory GD, antithyroid drugs over 5 years with positive TRAb. TCR sequences were obtained from RNA taken from PBMCs. This specimen was peripheral blood mononuclear cells (PBMCs), taken when the disease was refractory, from a patient treated with antithyroid drugs. The origin of the receptors is a female donor with Graves disease.

A note on this clonotype: Since a much larger clone is just one base distant, this may be a read error. The CDR3 sequence is CASSYERGGGAFF. In DNA, the CDR3 is TGTGCCAGCAGTTACGAAAGGGGGGGTGGAGCTTTCTTT. The chain couples TRBV6-5 to TRBJ1-1, with D perhaps matching TRBD1 (6 bases). CDR1 MNHEY and CDR2 SVGAGI come from the germline V gene. The CDR3 totals 13 residues. Between the trimmed V and J ends, which lost 2 bases and 10 bases, there was a span of 14 bases.

On this clonotype: Since a much larger clone is just one base distant, this may be a read error. The CDR3 does not end in the conserved phenylalanine or tryptophan, so this is likely a read error. The chain uses TRBV6-6 and TRBJ1-1; D gene unclear. Per the germline V gene, CDR1 is MNHNY and CDR2 is SVGAGI (reference sequence). V shed 4 bases and J shed 1 base, with 10 bases lying between them. The length of the CDR3 is 14 residues. The CDR3 reads CASSSPGTNTEAFL. The CDR3 bases are TGTGCCAGCAGTTCGCCAGGAACGAACACTGAAGCTTTCCTT.

There are many counts of this clonotype. The V call is TRBV20-1, the J call TRBJ2-7; 9 bases align to TRBD1. This CDR3 has 15 residues. Germline V gives CDR1 DFQATT, CDR2 SNEGSKA (reference sequence). The J segment lost 5 bases and the V segment lost 0 bases, leaving 8 bases of the junction unmatched. The chain's CDR3 is CSARDSNRGQNEQYF. CDR3 DNA: TGCAGTGCTAGAGATTCTAACAGGGGGCAGAACGAGCAGTACTTC.

This clonotype came up a few times. The chain couples TRBV20-1 to TRBJ2-3; D gene uncertain. Germline V gene data show CDR1 as DFQATT and CDR2 as SNEGSKA (reference sequence). The length of the CDR3 is 12 residues. V gave up 6 bases and J gave up 6 bases, with 13 bases separating them. The CDR3 region is CSAPELKDTQYF. CDR3 bases: TGCAGTGCCCCGGAGTTAAAGGATACGCAGTATTTT.

Remarks on this clonotype: A much larger clone differs from this one at a single base, so this may be a read error. The chain recombines TRBV27 with TRBJ1-2; D perhaps matches TRBD1 (6 bases). CDR3 length: 18 residues. CDR1 and CDR2 (germline): MNHEY, SMNVEV (reference sequence). In DNA, the CDR3 is TGTGCCAGCAGTTTAGGAGCGGGGGCGGGGGGCAAAGGCTATGGCTGCACCTTC. It is translated as CASSLGAGAGGKGYGCTF.

At least ten counts were recorded for this clonotype. The chain is built from TRBV2 and TRBJ2-7; tentative D call: TRBD1 (5 bases). Trimming removed 5 bases at V and 2 bases at J, with 7 bases between. Germline values: CDR1 SNHLY, CDR2 FYNNEI. The CDR3 runs 12 residues. CDR3 loop: CASSRTTYEQYF. In DNA form, the CDR3 reads TGTGCCAGCAGTCGGACAACCTACGAGCAGTACTTC.

The table lists this clonotype with a few counts. The chain couples TRBV6-1 to TRBJ2-7; D is tentatively TRBD1 or TRBD2 (6 bases each). Germline V gene sequence: CDR1 MNHNS, CDR2 SASEGT. The CDR3 is made up of 14 amino acids. V lost 7 bases and J lost 7, with 20 bases in between. CDR3 in amino acids: CASIGGTLREEQYF. In DNA form, the CDR3 reads TGTGCCAGCATAGGGGGGACTTTGCGGGAAGAGCAGTACTTC.

This clonotype has a handful of counts. The chain employs TRBV7-9 and TRBJ2-1; D perhaps matches TRBD2 (6 bases). V was pared by 6 bases and J by 4 bases, with 10 bases between. The germline V gene encodes CDR1 SEHNR and CDR2 FQNEAQ (reference sequence). CDR3 length: 13 amino acids. CDR3 bases: TGTGCCAGCAGGGAGGGCCGGTACAATGAGCAGTTCTTC. This codes for CASREGRYNEQFF. Together with reference TRBV7-9 and TRBJ2-1, the CDR3 gives the full variable domain: DTGVSQNPRHKITKRGQNVTFRCDPISEHNRLYWYRQTLGQGPEFLTYFQNEAQLEKSRLLSDRFSAERPKGSFSTLEIQRTEQGDSAMYLCASREGRYNEQFFGPGTRLTVL.

Notes on this clonotype: A much larger clone differs from this one at a single base, so this may be a read error. The chain couples TRBV20-1 to TRBJ2-6; the D is unclear. CDR1 is DFQATT and CDR2 is SNEGSKA in the germline V gene (reference sequence). CDR3 length equals 15 residues. V gave up 5 bases and J gave up 0 bases, with 11 bases separating them. CDR3 DNA sequence: TGCAGTGCTGGGAAGGCATACTCTGGGGCCAACGTCCTGACTTTC. This encodes CSAGKAYSGANVLTF.

The chain links TRBV15 to TRBJ1-5, with D possibly being TRBD1 (6 bases). In germline, CDR1 is LNHNV, CDR2 YYDKDF (reference sequence). The CDR3 is 19 amino acids. V was pared by 4 bases and J by 3 bases, with 25 bases between. The CDR3 coding sequence is TGTGCCACCAGCAACACGGCCGACAGGATCCGGGGGTTCAATCAGCCCCAGCATTTT. Protein product: CATSNTADRIRGFNQPQHF.

This clonotype was observed at least ten times. The genes are TRBV2 and TRBJ2-2; the D gene is possibly TRBD1 (6 bases). The germline V gene encodes CDR1 SNHLY and CDR2 FYNNEI. This CDR3 contains 15 residues. The V gene lost 5 bases and the J gene lost 4 bases, with 14 bases spanning the gap. Here the CDR3 reads CASSSGTLITGELFF. CDR3 sequence (DNA): TGTGCCAGCAGTTCCGGGACACTGATCACCGGGGAGCTGTTTTTT.

The table lists this clonotype with many counts. This chain links TRBV28 with TRBJ1-5; 7 bases align to TRBD1. This CDR3 comprises 15 residues. V gave up 3 bases and J gave up 7 bases; unmatched junction bases: 9. Per germline, CDR1 MDHEN and CDR2 SYDVKM. CDR3 region: CASSLGTVRRQPQHF. CDR3 nucleotides: TGTGCCAGCAGTTTGGGGACAGTCCGCAGGCAGCCCCAGCATTTT.

There are a few counts of this clonotype. The chain carries TRBV28 and TRBJ2-3; a possible D gene is TRBD1 (6 bases). CDR1 is MDHEN and CDR2 is SYDVKM in the germline V gene. There are 16 residues in the CDR3. The V end was cut by 5 bases, the J end by 3 bases, with 18 bases between. Here the CDR3 DNA reads TGTGCCAGCAGTCTAACGAGACTCAGGGGTACAGATACGCAGTATTTT. Its protein is CASSLTRLRGTDTQYF.

This clonotype appeared many times. The chain employs TRBV28 and TRBJ1-2, with unresolved D. The germline gives CDR1 MDHEN, CDR2 SYDVKM. The CDR3 extends over 13 amino acids. The germline V and J ends were trimmed by 4 bases and 3 bases, with 9 bases remaining between them. CDR3 amino acids: CASSSDQDYGYTF. As DNA, the CDR3 is TGTGCCAGCAGTTCTGACCAGGACTATGGCTACACCTTC.